The 20 T cell receptor beta chains given below trace back to one sample, sequenced in a study of beta chain features in type 1 diabetes. Sequencing targeted expressed TCRB transcripts, as all isolated RNA had been reverse transcribed. TCRdb keeps only in-frame clones here, not all; method: immunoSEQ multiplex PCR. The sample holds hundreds of thousands of clones, 25% to 35% seen once. The sample consisted of naive CD4+ T cells from blood. Source of these receptors: a man in his late teens or twenties in good health.

The chain employs TRBV7-9 and TRBJ2-1, with 7 bases lining up with TRBD1. V lost 5 bases to trimming and J lost 3 bases; unmatched junction nucleotides: 10. The CDR3 spans 16 residues. From germline, CDR1 is SEHNR and CDR2 FQNEAQ (reference sequence). The CDR3 spells CASSPLDRLNYNEQFF. The CDR3 DNA follows: TGTGCCAGCAGCCCATTGGACAGGTTAAACTACAATGAGCAGTTCTTC.

The rearrangement joins TRBV5-1 to TRBJ2-1; possible D gene TRBD1, 6 bases. The CDR3 covers 15 residues. CDR1 is SGHRS, CDR2 YFSETQ, per germline. Trimming cost V 10 bases and J 0 bases, with 17 bases left between them. The CDR3 loop is CACQDRTSSYNEQFF. As DNA, the CDR3 is TGCGCCTGCCAAGACAGGACGAGCTCCTACAATGAGCAGTTCTTC. The full variable domain, rest sourced from reference TRBV5-1 and TRBJ2-1, is KAGVTQTPRYLIKTRGQQVTLSCSPISGHRSVSWYQQTPGQGLQFLFEYFSETQRNKGNFPGRFSGRQFSNSRSEMNVSTLELGDSALYLCACQDRTSSYNEQFFGPGTRLTVL.

This clone was counted between two and nine times. The rearrangement uses TRBV30 and TRBJ1-4; possible D gene TRBD1, 5 bases. Between the trimmed V and J ends, which lost 0 bases and 4 bases, there was a span of 15 bases. Germline CDR1 reads GTSNPN; CDR2 reads SVGIG (reference sequence). The CDR3 sequence is 16 residues long. The CDR3 region has the DNA TGTGCCTGGAGTGTACAGAAGACAGCGGGTAATGAAAAACTGTTTTTT. Protein: CAWSVQKTAGNEKLFF. Supplemented by reference TRBV30 and TRBJ1-4, the full variable domain reads SQTIHQWPATLVQPVGSPLSLECTVEGTSNPNLYWYRQAAGRGLQLLFYSVGIGQISSEVPQNLSASRPQDRQFILSSKKLLLSDSGFYLCAWSVQKTAGNEKLFFGSGTQLSVL.

This chain links TRBV30 with TRBJ1-5; maybe TRBD1 (5 bases). CDR1 and CDR2 from the germline V gene are GTSNPN and SVGIG (reference sequence). V was shortened by 3 bases and J by 2 bases, with 8 bases between the two germline ends. The CDR3 sequence is 13 residues long. The CDR3 here is CAWRRDGNQPQHF. The CDR3 coding sequence is TGTGCCTGGAGACGGGACGGCAATCAGCCCCAGCATTTT.

This clone was picked up a small number of times. CDR3 amino acids: CASSLGPRLAGGRDTQYF. CDR3 bases: TGTGCCAGCAGCTTAGGCCCCCGGCTAGCGGGGGGGAGAGATACGCAGTATTTT. The chain has TRBV11-2 and TRBJ2-3; TRBD2 aligns across 12 bases. V lost 1 base, J lost 5 bases, and 10 bases stayed unmatched. Germline-derived CDR1 and CDR2 are SGHAT and FQNNGV. The CDR3 totals 18 residues.

The gene calls are TRBV7-9 and TRBJ2-5; possibly TRBD1 for D (6 bases). The ends were cut back, 5 bases at V and 5 bases at J, with 15 bases in the middle. Germline V CDR1 and CDR2: SEHNR, FQNEAQ (reference sequence). This CDR3 contains 14 residues. The CDR3 nucleotides read TGTGCCAGCAGCCCCGTTCCGGGACACGAGACCCAGTACTTC. It encodes CASSPVPGHETQYF.

This clone was counted between two and nine times. The rearrangement uses TRBV28 and TRBJ2-1; D ambiguous. The germline V and J ends were trimmed by 1 base and 4 bases, with 11 bases remaining between them. Germline CDR1 and CDR2: MDHEN and SYDVKM. The CDR3 contains 15 residues. The CDR3 region is CASSLLAVPYNEQFF. CDR3 nucleotides: TGTGCCAGCAGTTTATTAGCAGTGCCATACAATGAGCAGTTCTTC.

The chain recombines TRBV29-1 with TRBJ1-1; the match to TRBD1 covers 7 bases. The CDR3 totals 14 residues. The germline V gene encodes CDR1 SQVTM and CDR2 ANQGSEA. V dropped 2 bases and J dropped 5; count of bases not matched to a gene: 8. CDR3 in DNA: TGCAGCGTTGAAATGTTGGTACAGGGGACTGAAGCTTTCTTT. Translated: CSVEMLVQGTEAFF.

This clone was seen a few times. Other nucleotide sequences from this sample produce the same CDR3. The V and J genes are TRBV7-2 and TRBJ2-5, with TRBD1 identical over 7 bases. The CDR3 covers 14 residues. Per the germline V gene, CDR1 is SGHTA and CDR2 is FQGNSA. J gave up 2 bases and V 5 bases, and 5 bases lay outside the gene matches. The CDR3 DNA sequence: TGTGCCAGCAGCCTAGACAGGGCTCAAGAGACCCAGTACTTC. Translation: CASSLDRAQETQYF.

This clone was seen a few times. The chain recombines TRBV7-9 with TRBJ2-3; 14 positions agree with TRBD2. The CDR3 is made up of 15 amino acids. CDR1 SEHNR and CDR2 FQNEAQ come from the germline V gene (reference sequence). V was pared by 3 bases and J by 5 bases, with 1 base of the junction left unmatched. CDR3 DNA sequence: TGTGCCAGCAGCTTCGGGACTAGCGGGAGAGATACGCAGTATTTT. The encoded protein is CASSFGTSGRDTQYF.

The V and J genes are TRBV29-1 and TRBJ2-7; TRBD1 matches at 8 bases. Germline CDR1 SQVTM, CDR2 ANQGSEA. Losses at the gene ends were 6 bases for V and 2 bases for J; bases not matched to a gene: 12. CDR3 length: 15 residues. CDR3 loop: CSVLPRDRSPYEQYF. The CDR3 coding sequence is TGCAGCGTCCTCCCCCGGGACAGGTCCCCCTACGAGCAGTACTTC.

This chain links TRBV7-3 with TRBJ2-7; TRBD2 matches at 9 bases. There are 15 residues in the CDR3. After removal of 4 bases from V and 3 bases from J, the junction contained 7 bases not matched to a gene. Germline V gene sequence: CDR1 SGHTA, CDR2 FQGTGA. The CDR3 DNA is TGTGCCAGCAGCTCGCACTTAGCGGGAGACTACGAGCAGTACTTC. It is translated as CASSSHLAGDYEQYF.

The gene calls are TRBV11-3 and TRBJ2-5, with D maybe TRBD1 (5 bases). The germline V and J ends were trimmed by 4 bases and 8 bases, with 17 bases remaining between them. CDR1 is SGHNT, CDR2 YENEEA, per germline. This CDR3 contains 14 residues. CDR3 in amino acids: CASSYNLGQGTQYF. CDR3 bases: TGTGCCAGCAGCTACAACCTAGGTCAGGGAACCCAGTACTTC.

The rearrangement joins TRBV11-3 to TRBJ2-1, with 9 bases aligning to TRBD2. Germline CDR1 reads SGHNT; CDR2 reads YENEEA. V lost 1 base to trimming and J lost 9 bases; unmatched junction nucleotides: 1. The CDR3 contains 13 residues. CDR3 in amino acids: CASSLVAGAEQFF. CDR3 DNA: TGTGCCAGCAGCTTAGTAGCGGGAGCTGAGCAGTTCTTC.

This clone was counted only a few times. The chain carries TRBV2 and TRBJ2-5, with 10 bases identical to TRBD2. The CDR3 is 15 amino acids. Per the germline V gene, CDR1 is SNHLY and CDR2 is FYNNEI. The V segment lost 6 bases and the J segment 3 bases; nucleotides outside the gene matches: 7. In nucleotides, the CDR3 is TGTGCCAGCAGCAAGCTAGCGGGAGTAGAAGAGACCCAGTACTTC. It codes for CASSKLAGVEETQYF.

This clone has more than one count but fewer than ten. The V gene is TRBV29-1, the J gene TRBJ1-5; 8 positions agree with TRBD1. The CDR3 runs to 12 residues. CDR1 is SQVTM and CDR2 is ANQGSEA in the germline V gene. V was pared by 6 bases and J by 2 bases, with 0 bases of the junction left unmatched. CDR3 bases: TGCAGCGTGGACAGGGGCAATCAGCCCCAGCATTTT. It encodes CSVDRGNQPQHF. The full variable domain, completed using reference TRBV29-1 and TRBJ1-5, is SAVISQKPSRDICQRGTSLTIQCQVDSQVTMMFWYRQQPGQSLTLIATANQGSEATYESGFVIDKFPISRPNLTFSTLTVSNMSPEDSSIYLCSVDRGNQPQHFGDGTRLSIL.

The chain employs TRBV6-1 and TRBJ2-7; 9 bases match TRBD1. In germline, CDR1 is MNHNS, CDR2 SASEGT. This CDR3 spans 15 amino acids. V trimming: 5 bases; J trimming: 2 bases; junction bases outside the gene matches: 7. The CDR3 DNA sequence: TGTGCCAGCAGTTCAGCGACAGGGGGACCCTACGAGCAGTACTTC. It codes for CASSSATGGPYEQYF.

The chain joins TRBV29-1 to TRBJ2-5, with D perhaps being TRBD1 or TRBD2 (5 bases each). The germline gives CDR1 SQVTM, CDR2 ANQGSEA. The CDR3 consists of 13 residues. The V gene lost 4 bases and the J gene lost 5 bases, with 14 bases spanning the gap. CDR3 DNA: TGCAGCGTTGCGTTGGGGGTAGGGGAGACCCAGTACTTC. This encodes CSVALGVGETQYF.

The rearrangement joins TRBV4-2 to TRBJ2-4; D is ambiguous. CDR3 length: 15 amino acids. Germline assignment: CDR1 LGHNA and CDR2 YNFKEQ. The germline V and J ends were trimmed by 0 bases and 6 bases, with 12 bases remaining between them. The CDR3 loop is CASSQEGSGRNIQYF. The CDR3, as DNA: TGTGCCAGCAGCCAAGAAGGGTCGGGCAGAAACATTCAGTACTTC.

The sample holds one count of this clone. The rearrangement links TRBV5-1 to TRBJ2-3; 8 bases are shared with TRBD2. There are 17 residues in the CDR3. The germline V gene encodes CDR1 SGHRS and CDR2 YFSETQ. J was trimmed by 0 bases and V by 0 bases; bases with no gene match: 6. The CDR3 spells CASSLAPSGLSTDTQYF. The DNA for the CDR3 is TGCGCCAGCAGCTTGGCCCCTAGCGGGTTGAGCACAGATACGCAGTATTTT.